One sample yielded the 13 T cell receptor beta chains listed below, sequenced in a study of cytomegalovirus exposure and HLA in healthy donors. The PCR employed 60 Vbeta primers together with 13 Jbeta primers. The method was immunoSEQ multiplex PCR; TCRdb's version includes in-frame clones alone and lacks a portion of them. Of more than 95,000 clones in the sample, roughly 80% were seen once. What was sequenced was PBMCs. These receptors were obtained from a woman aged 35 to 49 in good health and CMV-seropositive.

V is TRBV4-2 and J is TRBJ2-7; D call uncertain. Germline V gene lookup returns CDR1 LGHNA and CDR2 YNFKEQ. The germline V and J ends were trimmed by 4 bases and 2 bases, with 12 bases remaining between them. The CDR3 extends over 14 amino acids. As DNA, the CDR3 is TGTGCCAGCAGCCCGGCGGCTAAAACCTACGAGCAGTACTTC. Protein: CASSPAAKTYEQYF.

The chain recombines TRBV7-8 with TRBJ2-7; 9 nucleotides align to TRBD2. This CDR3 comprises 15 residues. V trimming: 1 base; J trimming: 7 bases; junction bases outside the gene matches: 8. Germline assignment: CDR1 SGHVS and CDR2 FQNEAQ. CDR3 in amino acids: CASSLVAGGPAEQYF. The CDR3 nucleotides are TGTGCCAGCAGCTTAGTGGCGGGGGGGCCAGCAGAGCAGTACTTC.

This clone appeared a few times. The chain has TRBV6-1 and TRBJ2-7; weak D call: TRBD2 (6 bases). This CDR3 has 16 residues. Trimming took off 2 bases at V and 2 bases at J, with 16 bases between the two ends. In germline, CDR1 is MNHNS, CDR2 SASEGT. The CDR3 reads CASSELPGVGAYEQYF. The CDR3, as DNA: TGTGCCAGCAGTGAACTTCCGGGAGTGGGGGCCTACGAGCAGTACTTC.

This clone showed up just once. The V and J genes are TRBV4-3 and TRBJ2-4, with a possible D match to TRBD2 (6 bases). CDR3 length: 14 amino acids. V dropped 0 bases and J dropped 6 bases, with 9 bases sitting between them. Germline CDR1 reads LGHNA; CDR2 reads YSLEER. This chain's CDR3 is CASSQDPGANIQYF. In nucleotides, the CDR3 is TGCGCCAGCAGCCAAGATCCGGGAGCAAACATTCAGTACTTC.

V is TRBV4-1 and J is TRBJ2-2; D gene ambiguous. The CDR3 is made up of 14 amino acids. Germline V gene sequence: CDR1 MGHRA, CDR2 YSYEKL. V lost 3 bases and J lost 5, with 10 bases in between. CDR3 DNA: TGCGCCAGCAGCCAGCCACTAATAACCGGGGAGCTGTTTTTT. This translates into CASSQPLITGELFF.

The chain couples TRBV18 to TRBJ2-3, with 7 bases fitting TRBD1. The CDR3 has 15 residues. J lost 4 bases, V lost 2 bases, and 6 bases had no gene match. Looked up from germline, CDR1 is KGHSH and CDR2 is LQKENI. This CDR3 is CASSPLDRVPDTQYF. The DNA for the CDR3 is TGTGCCAGCTCACCATTAGACAGGGTGCCAGATACGCAGTATTTT.

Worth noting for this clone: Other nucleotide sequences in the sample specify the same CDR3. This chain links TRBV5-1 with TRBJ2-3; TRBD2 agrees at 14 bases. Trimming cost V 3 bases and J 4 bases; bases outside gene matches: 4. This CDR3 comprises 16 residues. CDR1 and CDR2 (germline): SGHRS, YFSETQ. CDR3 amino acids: CASSSGLAGVSDTQYF. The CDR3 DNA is TGCGCCAGCAGCTCGGGACTAGCGGGAGTCTCAGATACGCAGTATTTT.

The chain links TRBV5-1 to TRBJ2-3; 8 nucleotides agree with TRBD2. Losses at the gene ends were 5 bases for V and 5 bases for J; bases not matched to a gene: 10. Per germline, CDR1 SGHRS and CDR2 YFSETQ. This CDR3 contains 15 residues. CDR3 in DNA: TGCGCCAGCAGAGCCGGCGGGAGGCAAGGAGATACGCAGTATTTT. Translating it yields CASRAGGRQGDTQYF.

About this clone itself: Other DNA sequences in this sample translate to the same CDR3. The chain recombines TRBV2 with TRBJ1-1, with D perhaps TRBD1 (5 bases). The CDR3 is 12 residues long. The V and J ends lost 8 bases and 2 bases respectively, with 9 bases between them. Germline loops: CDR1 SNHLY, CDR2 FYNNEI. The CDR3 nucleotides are TGTGCCAGCGATCAGGGCAACACTGAAGCTTTCTTT. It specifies CASDQGNTEAFF.

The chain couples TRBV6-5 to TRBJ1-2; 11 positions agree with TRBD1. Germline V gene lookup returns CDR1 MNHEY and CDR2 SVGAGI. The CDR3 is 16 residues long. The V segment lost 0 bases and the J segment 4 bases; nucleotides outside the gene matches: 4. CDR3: CASSYSGTGGTYGYTF. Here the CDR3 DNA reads TGTGCCAGCAGTTACTCGGGGACAGGGGGGACCTATGGCTACACCTTC.

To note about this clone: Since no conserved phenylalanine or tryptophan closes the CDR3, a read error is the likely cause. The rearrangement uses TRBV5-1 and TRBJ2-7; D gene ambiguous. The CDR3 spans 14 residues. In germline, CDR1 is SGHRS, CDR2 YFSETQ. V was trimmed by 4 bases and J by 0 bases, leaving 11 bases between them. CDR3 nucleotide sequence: TGCGCCAGCAGCCCTCGCTACGACTCCTACGAGCAGTACCTC. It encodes CASSPRYDSYEQYL.

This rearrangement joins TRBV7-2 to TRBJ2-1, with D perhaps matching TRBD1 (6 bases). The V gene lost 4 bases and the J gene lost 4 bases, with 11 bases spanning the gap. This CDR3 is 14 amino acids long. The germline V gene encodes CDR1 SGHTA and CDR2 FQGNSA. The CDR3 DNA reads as TGTGCCAGCAGCTATCGGACAGATTACAATGAGCAGTTCTTC. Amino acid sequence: CASSYRTDYNEQFF. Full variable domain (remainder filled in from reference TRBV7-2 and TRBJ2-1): GAGVSQSPSNKVTEKGKDVELRCDPISGHTALYWYRQSLGQGLEFLIYFQGNSAPDKSGLPSDRFSAERTGGSVSTLTIQRTQQEDSAVYLCASSYRTDYNEQFFGPGTRLTVL.

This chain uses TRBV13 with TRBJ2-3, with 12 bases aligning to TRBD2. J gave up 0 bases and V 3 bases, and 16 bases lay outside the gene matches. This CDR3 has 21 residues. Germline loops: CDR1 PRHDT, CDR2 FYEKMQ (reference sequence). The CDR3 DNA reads TGTGCCAGCAGCTTTCCTATATCCTGGACTAGCGGGGCCCCTAGCACAGATACGCAGTATTTT. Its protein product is CASSFPISWTSGAPSTDTQYF.